Listed here is a single T cell receptor (beta chain). The entry originates in a study of cytomegalovirus exposure and HLA in healthy donors. The CDR3 extends over 13 amino acids. V was trimmed by 4 bases and J by 6 bases, leaving 11 bases between them. Germline loops: CDR1 SGHTA, CDR2 FQGNSA. Profiling relied on immunoSEQ multiplex PCR, and the TCRdb table lists in-frame clones only, not all of them. The data show about 120,000 clones, with over 65% seen just once and under 2.5% held by the top ten. The chain uses TRBV7-2 and TRBJ2-3; weak D call: TRBD2 (6 bases). The TCR was taken from a young woman in good health and CMV-seronegative. The sample consisted of PBMCs. The CDR3 region is CASSSTSADTQYF. CDR3 nucleotide sequence: TGTGCCAGCAGCTCGACTAGTGCCGATACGCAGTATTTT.